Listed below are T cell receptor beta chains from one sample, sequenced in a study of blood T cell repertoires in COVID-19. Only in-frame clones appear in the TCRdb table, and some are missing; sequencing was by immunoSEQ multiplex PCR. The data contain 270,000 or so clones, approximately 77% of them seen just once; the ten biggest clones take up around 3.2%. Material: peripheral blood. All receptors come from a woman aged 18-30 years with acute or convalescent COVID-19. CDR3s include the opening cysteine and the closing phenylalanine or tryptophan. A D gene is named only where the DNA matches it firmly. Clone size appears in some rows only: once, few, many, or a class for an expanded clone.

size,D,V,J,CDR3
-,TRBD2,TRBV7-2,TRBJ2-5,CASSSDGTTFGGTQYF
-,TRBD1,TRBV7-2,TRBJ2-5,CASSQDRAETQYF
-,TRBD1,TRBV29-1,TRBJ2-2,CSVSTGEAGELFF
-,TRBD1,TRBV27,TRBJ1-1,CASRAGQGRILDTEAFF
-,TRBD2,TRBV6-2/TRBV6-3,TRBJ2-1,CASSLAGFAYNEQFF
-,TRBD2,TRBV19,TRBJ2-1,CASSIDPGGSSSYNEQFF
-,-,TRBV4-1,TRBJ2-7,CASSHTKSYEQYF
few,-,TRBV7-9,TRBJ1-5,CASSRGGDSNQPQHF
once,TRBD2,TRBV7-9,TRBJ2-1,CASSPRLAGYNEQFF
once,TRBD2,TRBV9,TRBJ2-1,CASSVTSGRSDNEQFF
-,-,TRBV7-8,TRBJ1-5,CASSSRTGQWGHSNQPQHF
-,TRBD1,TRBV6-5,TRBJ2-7,CASSQSTGIYEQYF
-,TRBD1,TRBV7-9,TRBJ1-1,CASSPLETGEERAFF
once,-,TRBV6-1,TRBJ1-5,CASSEWQVSNQPQHF
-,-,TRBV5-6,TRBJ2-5,CASSLFGGETQYF
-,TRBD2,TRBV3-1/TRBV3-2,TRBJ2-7,CASSWGLAGGAYEQYF
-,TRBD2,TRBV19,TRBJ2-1,CASSTGLEQFF
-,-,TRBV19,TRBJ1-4,CASTGGEYGNEKLFF
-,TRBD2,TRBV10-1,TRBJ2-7,CASSDPGLGSQWQYF
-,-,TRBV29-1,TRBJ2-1,CSVEGGPIRSDEQFF
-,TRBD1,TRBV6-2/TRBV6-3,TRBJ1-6,CASSWSGTGPLHF
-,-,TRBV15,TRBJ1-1,CATSRAWGPNTEAFF
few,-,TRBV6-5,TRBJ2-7,CASSYSKGNEQYF
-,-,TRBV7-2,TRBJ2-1,CASSSVLGGEQFF
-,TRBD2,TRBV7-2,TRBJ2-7,CASSFDLAGYYEQYF
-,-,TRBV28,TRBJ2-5,CASGPQAGPPETQYF
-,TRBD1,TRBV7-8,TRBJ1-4,CASSSYRDRGRREKLFF
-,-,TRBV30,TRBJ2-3,CAWSVLTDTQYF
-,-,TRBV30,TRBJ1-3,CAWGHSSGNTIYF
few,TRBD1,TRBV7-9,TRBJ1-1,CASSGWDSMNTEAFF
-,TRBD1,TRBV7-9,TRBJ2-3,CASSPGQGWDTQYF
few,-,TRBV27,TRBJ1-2,CASRDKTGSVYGYTF
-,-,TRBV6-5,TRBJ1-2,CASSYDGQYGYTF
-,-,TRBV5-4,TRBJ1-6,CASSLDRNNSPLHF
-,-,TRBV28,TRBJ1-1,CASSFLQGSIGAFF